This entry lists 4 T cell receptor beta chains sequenced from one sample in a study of beta chain features in type 1 diabetes. Reverse transcription of all isolated RNA meant that expressed TCRB transcripts were sequenced. The table came from immunoSEQ multiplex PCR; TCRdb's copy has only in-frame clones and leaves some out. The sample gives 300,000 to 350,000 clones, 12% to 15% of which show up once; more than 6.5% is in the top ten. The sequenced sample was central memory CD4+ T cells from blood. Source of these receptors: a man aged 25-45 years in good health.

This clone has a handful of counts. The chain has TRBV2 and TRBJ2-5; D not resolved. V was shortened by 6 bases and J by 5 bases, with 16 bases between the two germline ends. Germline V gene data show CDR1 as SNHLY and CDR2 as FYNNEI. The CDR3 has 14 amino acids. For the CDR3, the DNA is TGTGCCAGCAGCGGTCAAATGGCCGGGGAGACCCAGTACTTC. It specifies CASSGQMAGETQYF.

The table lists this clone with a few counts. This chain uses TRBV6-5 with TRBJ1-6, with D possibly matching TRBD1 (5 bases). V dropped 0 bases and J dropped 10 bases, with 13 bases sitting between them. The CDR3 spans 15 residues. Germline V gives CDR1 MNHEY, CDR2 SVGAGI. The CDR3 DNA is TGTGCCAGCAGTTACTCGGGCAGGGTCGAGTCACCCCTCCACTTT. Translating gives CASSYSGRVESPLHF.

This clone was picked up many times. At one end, the junction sequence differs from germline, possibly due to a read error. This chain uses TRBV7-2 with TRBJ2-7; D possibly corresponds to TRBD2 (6 bases). Germline V gene sequence: CDR1 SGHTA, CDR2 FQGNSA. This CDR3 has 12 residues. CDR3 loop: CASSPGKGRQNF. Written as DNA, the CDR3 is TGTGCCAGCAGCCCCGGGAAGGGGAGGCAAAACTTC.

CDR3 nucleotide sequence: TGTGCCAGCAGTGAAGCCCCGACAGGGATCGGGTACGAGCAGTACGTC. It specifies CASSEAPTGIGYEQYV. The genes are TRBV6-1 and TRBJ2-7; 7 positions match TRBD1. The V gene end was trimmed by 0 bases and the J gene end by 4 bases; junction bases not matched to a gene: 9. The germline gives CDR1 MNHNS, CDR2 SASEGT. The CDR3 is 16 amino acids.